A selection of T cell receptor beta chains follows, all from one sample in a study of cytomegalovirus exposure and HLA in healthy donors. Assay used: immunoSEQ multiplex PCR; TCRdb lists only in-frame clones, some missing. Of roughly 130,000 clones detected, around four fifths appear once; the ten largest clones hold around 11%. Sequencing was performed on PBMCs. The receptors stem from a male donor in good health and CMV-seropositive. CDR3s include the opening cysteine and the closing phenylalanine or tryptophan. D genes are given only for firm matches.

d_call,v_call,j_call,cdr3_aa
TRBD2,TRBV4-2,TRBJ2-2,CASSQRGGPDGELFF
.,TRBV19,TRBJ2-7,CATQVSYEQYF
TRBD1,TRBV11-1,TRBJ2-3,CASSRDRSTDTQYF
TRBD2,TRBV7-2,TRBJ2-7,CASSVGPSGRTTHYEQYF
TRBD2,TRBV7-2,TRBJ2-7,CASSSTSGYEQYF
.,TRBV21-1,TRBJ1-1,CASRGQLNTEAFF
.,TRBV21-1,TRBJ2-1,CASAGAIDEQFF
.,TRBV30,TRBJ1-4,CAWSVNRGLDEKLFF
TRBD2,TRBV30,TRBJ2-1,CALVGAGGPNEQFF
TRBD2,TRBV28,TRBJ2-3,CASPPPTSGSPTDTQYF
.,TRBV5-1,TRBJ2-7,CASSLKLAGLTYEQYF
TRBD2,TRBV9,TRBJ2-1,CASGSTSGRLYNEQFF
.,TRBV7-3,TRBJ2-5,CASSQGAGGRETQYF
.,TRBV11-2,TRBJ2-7,CASSPQTYEQYF
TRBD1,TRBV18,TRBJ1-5,CASSPRRVQGNNQPQHF
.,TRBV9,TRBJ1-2,CASSVDGAAGDGYTF
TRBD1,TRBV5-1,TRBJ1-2,CASSLYDRAQGGYTF
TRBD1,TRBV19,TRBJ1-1,CASGQGIGTEAFF
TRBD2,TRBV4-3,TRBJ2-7,CASSPGREIYEQYF
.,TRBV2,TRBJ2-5,CASSGGETQYF
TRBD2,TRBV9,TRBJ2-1,CASSVELAGGNEQFF
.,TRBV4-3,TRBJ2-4,CASSQARMGSAKNIQYF
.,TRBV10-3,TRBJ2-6,CAISESTAGANVLTF
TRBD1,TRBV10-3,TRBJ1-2,CAISVQTGARNYGYTF
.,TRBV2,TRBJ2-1,CASSEPVHIAKNEQFF